Included here is one T cell receptor beta chain sequence, with context. This clonotype was picked up many times. Its cognate antigen has yet to be identified. Within one base of it there is no much larger clone, and no base qualities were kept. This record belongs to a study of identical twins (dated by TCRdb to about 2016). General notes on the study: To test whether fetal clonotypes persist, this study deep-sequenced TCR alpha and beta repertoires from monozygotic twins, from unrelated adults of various ages, and from cord blood. To rule out contamination, the twin experiments were replicated at different times with different library preparation protocols. The investigation overall reported the following: Zero-insertion analyses could be partly confounded by invariant T cells such as MAIT and iNKT, although diverse VJ usage argued against such confounding for most clonotypes. Fewer insertions were carried by abundant cord blood beta clonotypes; a weaker similar trend was observed in young adult naive repertoires, while no such trend was observed in memory repertoires. In monozygotic twins, recombination models systematically underestimated out-of-frame TCR alpha sharing, but the models matched the sharing seen between unrelated individuals. In beta out-of-frame sequences, excess twin sharing was weaker, because having fewer shared sequences lowered the signal-to-noise ratio. Compared with coincidental sharing between unrelated individuals, out-of-frame TCR alpha sequences shared between twins showed an excess of sequences with low generation probability. Because the same donors could not be followed over many years, the conclusions depended on cross-sectional statistical analysis.

Libraries were built with 5' RACE. Sequencing took place on an Illumina HiSeq 2000. A universal primer binding site was added through template switching, and the final cDNA carried a unique molecular identifier so that TCR cDNA molecules could be counted accurately. First-strand cDNA for TCR alpha and beta chains was synthesized from specific primers in the conserved constant-segment region. To control for contamination, every cDNA library was double barcoded, receiving both a SMART-Mk sample barcode and Illumina barcodes. TruSeq adapter sequences, together with Illumina sample barcodes, were added in two successive PCR steps. The TCR alpha and beta cDNA libraries were sequenced on the Illumina HiSeq platform using custom primers. Turning to the authors' computational methods: Unique molecular identifiers were extracted from raw reads with MiGEC, and CDR3 positions were determined with MiXCR. For each individual, recombination models were inferred using an EM algorithm with the repgenHMM and IGoR tools. Shared clonotype analysis was performed with the tcR package in R, normalizing sharing by the product of cloneset sizes. To study raw recombination without the effects of thymic and clonal selection, out-of-frame nonproductive sequences were analyzed. TCRdb trimmed the raw reads at Q25, called clones with MiXCR and kept productive beta chains. When rows share a CDR3 protein, they turn into one entry using the most common DNA and genes. The V and J calls and clone size are TCRdb's, not the authors'. The sample yields a few hundred thousand distinct CDR3 sequences; nearly 10% were counted once. The biggest ten clones account for more than 2.5% of the sample.

All donors were healthy Caucasians. The twin cohort consisted of three pairs of female monozygotic twins, all aged about 18 to 29 years. The RNA used for TCR libraries was isolated from peripheral blood mononuclear cells. This sample also belongs to another study, concerning yellow fever vaccine responses in identical twins. That second report states: The T cell response to vaccination in identical twins was reported by the authors to appear partly convergent and partly personalized. In identical twins, the study followed T cell clones that responded to the vaccine with precision.

The sequence derives from a woman aged 18-29 years in good health. Sequencing input: PBMCs.

In nucleotide form, the sequence is TGTGCCAGCAGTCCGACAGCCATGGGCATTCAGTACTTC. The translation is CASSPTAMGIQYF. This chain joins TRBV12-3 or TRBV12-4 to TRBJ2-4, with a weak D call of TRBD1 (5 bases match). Between the V and J ends, shortened by 5 bases and 9 bases respectively, the junction contains 14 bases. The CDR3 sequence holds 13 residues, the cysteine and phenylalanine included. Left in the record is the CDR3 DNA by itself, 39 bases read in frame from the first base.